The T cell receptor (beta chain) described here comes from a study of cytomegalovirus exposure and HLA in healthy donors. Broader study findings: In a later analysis, parvovirus B19, influenza, CMV and Epstein-Barr virus appeared linked to several top co-occurrence clusters.

Per germline, CDR1 LNHNV and CDR2 YYDKDF (reference sequence). This CDR3 is 12 amino acids long. J gave up 8 bases and V 6 bases, and 3 bases lay outside the gene matches. The PCR used 60 Vbeta and 13 Jbeta primers. Profiled with immunoSEQ multiplex PCR; TCRdb holds only in-frame clones, not every one. The sample includes around 120,000 clones, roughly 70% seen only once; the top ten take approximately 10%. On this clone itself: Its antigen is still unknown.

This sequence originates from a man between 35 and 55 years old in good health and CMV-seropositive. Sequenced: PBMCs. This chain connects TRBV15 to TRBJ2-1; 8 bases line up with TRBD2. The CDR3 reads CATSSAGDEQFF. CDR3 nucleotides: TGTGCCACCAGTTCAGCGGGAGATGAGCAGTTCTTC.